This T cell receptor beta chain was sequenced in a study of human T cells and chemical hapten exposure. Study details: The study lasted 20 to 25 weeks, and patients were dosed weekly with diphenylcyclopropenone on the scalp throughout. Patients having alopecia areata, totalis or universalis were mostly female. Findings of the study overall: Unchanged with DPC sensitization were TCRs above 1 in 1000 frequency.

Described time point: patch test 1, 2 weeks after DPC sensitization. Described treatment: therapeutic diphenylcyclopropenone sensitization with weekly scalp DPC. Alopecia patients, 18 to 70 years old and DPC-suitable, served as donors. With regard to this clonotype: Its antigen is not identified.

This CDR3 spans 14 amino acids. Trimming left V 4 bases short and J 8 bases short, with 12 bases between. TCRdb fed the RACE reads into MiXCR, producing one record per CDR3 protein. The profile shows 84,000 or so distinct CDR3 sequences, about 10% of them singletons. The rearrangement joins TRBV12-3 or TRBV12-4 to TRBJ1-6; D not certain. Sequenced material: whole blood, taken in connection with sensitization to the hapten diphenylcyclopropenone (DPC). The TCR comes from a middle-aged man with alopecia areata. Some clones in this sample may be carry-over from other donors' samples. In nucleotides, the CDR3 is TGTGCCAGCAGTTCTGCGGGATTGTATTCACCCCTCCACTTT. Amino acid sequence: CASSSAGLYSPLHF.